Listed below are T cell receptor beta chains from one sample, sequenced in a study of blood T cell repertoires in COVID-19. Assay used: immunoSEQ multiplex PCR; TCRdb lists only in-frame clones, some missing. The repertoire holds roughly 97,000 clones, with more than 80% as singletons. The sequencing input was peripheral blood. These TCRs come from a man aged 60 to 69 with acute or convalescent COVID-19. Both conserved end residues are part of each CDR3. Each record gives: J gene, D gene, V gene, clone size, CDR3 DNA, CDR3 protein. A D gene is named only where the DNA matches it firmly. Expanded clones are given a class, and other clones once, few, many or no size at all.

>TRBJ1-3|.|TRBV7-8|.
TGTGCCAGCAGCCCCCTGGGAGGGGCGACATCTGGAAACACCATATATTTT
CASSPLGGATSGNTIYF
>TRBJ2-3|TRBD2|TRBV24-1|.
TGTGCCACCAGTGATCCCCTAGCGGGAGCTGTAGATACGCAGTATTTT
CATSDPLAGAVDTQYF
>TRBJ2-2|.|TRBV20-1|.
TGCAGTGCTAGTAGGGGGGGGAAGGGCACCGGGGAGCTGTTTTTT
CSASRGGKGTGELFF
>TRBJ2-1|TRBD2|TRBV19|.
TGTGCCAGTAGTATCCTATCTAGCGGGGTGGGCTCCTACAATGAGCAGTTCTTC
CASSILSSGVGSYNEQFF
>TRBJ2-7|.|TRBV5-6|.
TGTGCCAGCAGCTTGGCAAGTGGGGGGACCCAGTACGAGCAGTACTTC
CASSLASGGTQYEQYF
>TRBJ2-5|.|TRBV29-1|.
TGCAGCGTCCTGACAGGAAGGGAGACCCAGTACTTC
CSVLTGRETQYF
>TRBJ1-5|TRBD1|TRBV28|.
TGTGCCAGCAGTGACCGGGACAGGGGGCGCGGTCAGCCCCAGCATTTT
CASSDRDRGRGQPQHF
>TRBJ2-5|TRBD1|TRBV6-5|.
TGTGCCAGCAGTTACGGACAGGGGAGGAGAGAGACCCAGTACTTC
CASSYGQGRRETQYF
>TRBJ2-1|TRBD2|TRBV7-6|.
TGTGCCAGCAGTCGGCCGGGACTAGCGGGAGTCGGTGAGCAGTTCTTC
CASSRPGLAGVGEQFF
>TRBJ2-1|TRBD2|TRBV6-5|once
TGTGCCAGCTGGGGACTAGTCAGCAATGAGCAGTTCTTC
CASWGLVSNEQFF
>TRBJ2-4|TRBD1|TRBV28|.
TGTGCCAGCAGTTCCTACTCCGGGACAGGGTTTGGCATTCAGTACTTC
CASSSYSGTGFGIQYF
>TRBJ2-1|TRBD2|TRBV3-1/TRBV3-2|once
TGTGCCAGCAGCCGACAAGCGACTAGCGCCAACAATGAGCAGTTCTTC
CASSRQATSANNEQFF
>TRBJ1-1|.|TRBV29-1|few
TGCAGCGTTGCAGGGAACAGACCTGAAGCTTTCTTT
CSVAGNRPEAFF
>TRBJ1-1|TRBD1|TRBV6-5|.
TGTGCCAGTCGGCCGGGACAGGGGACTGAAGCTTTCTTT
CASRPGQGTEAFF
>TRBJ2-1|TRBD1|TRBV5-4|.
TGTGCCAGCAGCTTGGGGAGGACAGGGATAATTAATGAGCAGTTCTTC
CASSLGRTGIINEQFF
>TRBJ2-2|.|TRBV5-1|.
TGCGCCAGCAGCTTGGATGGGCGGGACACCGGGGAGCTGTTTTTT
CASSLDGRDTGELFF
>TRBJ2-2|TRBD2|TRBV10-1|.
TGCGCCAGCAGTGTTAGGGAGTCGGGAGGGGTCTTCGGGGAGCTGTTTTTT
CASSVRESGGVFGELFF
>TRBJ2-5|.|TRBV28|.
TGTGCCAGCAGTTTGGGGGGGCTCCAAGAGACCCAGTACTTC
CASSLGGLQETQYF
>TRBJ2-1|.|TRBV20-1|.
TGCAGTGCTAGTTATAAGAGCACCTACAATGAGCAGTTCTTC
CSASYKSTYNEQFF
>TRBJ2-1|.|TRBV5-5|.
TGTGCCAGCAGCCTCAGACTGACCAGCTCCTACAATGAGCAGTTCTTC
CASSLRLTSSYNEQFF
>TRBJ1-5|.|TRBV9|.
TGTGCCAGCAGCGTAGAAAGTACAAGCAATCAGCCCCAGCATTTT
CASSVESTSNQPQHF
>TRBJ1-5|TRBD1|TRBV6-4|.
TGTGCCAGCAGTGAAGTGACAGGGGGAAAGCCCCAGCATTTT
CASSEVTGGKPQHF
>TRBJ1-3|.|TRBV11-2|.
TGTGCCAGCAGCTCGGGGGAGATTGGAAACACCATATATTTT
CASSSGEIGNTIYF
>TRBJ1-6|TRBD1|TRBV5-1|.
TGCGCCAGCAGCCCTGGACAGGGCGTTTGGAATTCACCCCTCCACTTT
CASSPGQGVWNSPLHF
>TRBJ1-2|.|TRBV11-1|.
TGTGCCAGCAGCTTGGAGAGACAGGTTGGCTACACCTTC
CASSLERQVGYTF
>TRBJ2-4|.|TRBV5-8|.
TGTGCCAGCAGCCGAAAAGGGAGTTCGGATTACATTCAGTACTTC
CASSRKGSSDYIQYF
>TRBJ2-7|.|TRBV3-1/TRBV3-2|.
TGTGCCAGCAGCCAGCGGGCCAAGGCGCAGTACTTC
CASSQRAKAQYF
>TRBJ2-1|TRBD2|TRBV14|.
TGTGCCAGCAGCTCCGGAGGTAGCGGGGTCTACAATGAGCAGTTCTTC
CASSSGGSGVYNEQFF
>TRBJ2-5|TRBD2|TRBV9|.
TGTGCCAGCAGCGTAGACGGGACTAGCGGTGGGGAGACCCAGTACTTC
CASSVDGTSGGETQYF
>TRBJ2-7|TRBD2|TRBV11-2|.
TGTGCCAGCAGCTTCTTAGCGGGAGGGCCGTACGAGCAGTACTTC
CASSFLAGGPYEQYF
>TRBJ2-2|.|TRBV11-2|.
TGTGCCAGCAGCTCCGACAGAGGGGAGCTGTTTTTT
CASSSDRGELFF
>TRBJ2-3|TRBD2|TRBV5-1|.
TGCGCCAGTTCGTTACAAGGGACTAGCGGGAGGCTTGGGACGGATACGCAGTATTTT
CASSLQGTSGRLGTDTQYF
>TRBJ2-6|.|TRBV29-1|.
TGCAGCGTTGGCAGCGGGCGCGTCTCTGGGGCCAACGTCCTGACTTTC
CSVGSGRVSGANVLTF
>TRBJ2-1|.|TRBV4-1|once
TGCGCCAGCAGCCAAGATACCGAGTATGAGCAGTTCTTC
CASSQDTEYEQFF
>TRBJ2-2|.|TRBV6-5|.
TGTGCCAGCACCAGGCAGGGAAGAGGCACCGGGGAGCTGTTTTTT
CASTRQGRGTGELFF
>TRBJ1-2|TRBD1|TRBV30|.
TGTGCCTGGAGACGGGACAGGGGGCAGGTCGGCTACACCTTC
CAWRRDRGQVGYTF
>TRBJ1-5|.|TRBV28|.
TGTGCCAGCACCCTTGGGGGGGACGCCGTAACCCAGCATTTT
CASTLGGDAVTQHF
>TRBJ1-3|TRBD1|TRBV29-1|.
TGCAGCGTTGAAATAGGGGGCGGAAACACCATATATTTT
CSVEIGGGNTIYF
>TRBJ2-5|TRBD1|TRBV3-1/TRBV3-2|once
TGTGCCAGCAGCCCAGGGGGCAGCCAAGAGACCCAGTACTTC
CASSPGGSQETQYF
>TRBJ1-1|.|TRBV18|once
TGTGCCAGCTCACCACCGGCAGGGGAGGGGAACACTGAAGCTTTCTTT
CASSPPAGEGNTEAFF
>TRBJ2-3|TRBD1|TRBV5-6|.
TGTGCCAGCAGCTCCTCCGGGACAGGGGGCACAGATACGCAGTATTTT
CASSSSGTGGTDTQYF
>TRBJ1-5|.|TRBV19|.
TGTGCCAGTAGTGCCGCTCGGGTTCAGCCCCAGCATTTT
CASSAARVQPQHF
>TRBJ1-2|TRBD1|TRBV5-8|.
TGTGCCAGCAGCGCCCCCGGGACAGGGAACTATGGCTACACCTTC
CASSAPGTGNYGYTF